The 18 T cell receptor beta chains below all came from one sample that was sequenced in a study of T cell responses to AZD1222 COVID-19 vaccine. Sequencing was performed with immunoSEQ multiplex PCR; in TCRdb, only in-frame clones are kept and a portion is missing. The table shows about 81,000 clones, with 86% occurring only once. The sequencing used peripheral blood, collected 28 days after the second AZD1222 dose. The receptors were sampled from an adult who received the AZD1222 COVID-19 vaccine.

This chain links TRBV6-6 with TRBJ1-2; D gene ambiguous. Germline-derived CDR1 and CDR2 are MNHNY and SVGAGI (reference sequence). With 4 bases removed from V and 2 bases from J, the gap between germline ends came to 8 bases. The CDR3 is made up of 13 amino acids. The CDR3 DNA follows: TGTGCCAGCAGTTTGGGAGTCAACTATGGCTACACCTTC. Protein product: CASSLGVNYGYTF.

CDR3 loop: CATSDRDRGFNQPQHF. CDR3 nucleotide sequence: TGTGCCACCAGTGATAGGGACAGGGGGTTTAATCAGCCCCAGCATTTT. The chain carries TRBV24-1 and TRBJ1-5; TRBD1 matches 11 bases. V lost 3 bases, J lost 4 bases, and 4 bases stayed unmatched. Germline V gene data show CDR1 as KGHDR and CDR2 as SFDVKD. This CDR3 is 16 amino acids long.

CDR3 residues: CASSGGQGYGYTF. The CDR3 nucleotides are TGTGCCAGCAGCGGCGGACAGGGCTATGGCTACACCTTC. The gene calls are TRBV9 and TRBJ1-2, with 8 positions matching TRBD1. The germline gives CDR1 SGDLS, CDR2 YYNGEE. The length of the CDR3 is 13 residues. V lost 3 bases and J lost 4; bases outside the gene matches: 2.

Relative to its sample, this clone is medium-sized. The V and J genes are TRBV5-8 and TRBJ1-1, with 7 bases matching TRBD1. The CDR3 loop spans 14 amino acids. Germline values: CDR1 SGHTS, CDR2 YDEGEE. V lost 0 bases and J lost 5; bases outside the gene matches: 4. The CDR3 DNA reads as TGTGCCAGCAGCTTGGCCGAGGGGGCGACTGAAGCTTTCTTT. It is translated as CASSLAEGATEAFF. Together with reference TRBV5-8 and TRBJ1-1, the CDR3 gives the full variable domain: EAGVTQSPTHLIKTRGQQATLRCSPISGHTSVYWYQQALGLGLQFLLWYDEGEERNRGNFPPRFSGRQFPNYSSELNVNALELEDSALYLCASSLAEGATEAFFGQGTRLTVV.

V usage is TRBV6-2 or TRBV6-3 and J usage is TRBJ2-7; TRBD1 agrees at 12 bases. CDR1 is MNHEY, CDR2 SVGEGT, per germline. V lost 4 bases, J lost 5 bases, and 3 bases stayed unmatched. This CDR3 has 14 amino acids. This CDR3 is CASSWDRGLNEQYF. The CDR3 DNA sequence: TGTGCCAGCAGTTGGGACAGGGGGCTCAACGAGCAGTACTTC.

Here the CDR3 DNA reads TGTGCCAGTAGTATAGGGGCCGTGAATAGCAATCAGCCCCAGCATTTT. Amino acid sequence: CASSIGAVNSNQPQHF. The rearrangement joins TRBV19 to TRBJ1-5; D is ambiguous. CDR1 LNHDA and CDR2 SQIVND come from the germline V gene (reference sequence). Deletions cut 1 base from V and 0 bases from J, with 10 bases between. The CDR3 covers 16 residues.

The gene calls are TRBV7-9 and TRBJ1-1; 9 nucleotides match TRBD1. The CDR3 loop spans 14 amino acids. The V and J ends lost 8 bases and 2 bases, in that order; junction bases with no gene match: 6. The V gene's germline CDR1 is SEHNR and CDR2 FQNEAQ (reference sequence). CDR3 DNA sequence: TGTGCCAGCTTACGGGACAGGGTTAACACTGAAGCTTTCTTT. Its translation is CASLRDRVNTEAFF.

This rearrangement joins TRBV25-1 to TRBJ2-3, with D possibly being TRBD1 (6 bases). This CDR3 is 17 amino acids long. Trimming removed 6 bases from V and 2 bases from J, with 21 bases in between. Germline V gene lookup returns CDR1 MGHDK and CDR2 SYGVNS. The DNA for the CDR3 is TGTGCCAGCAGGGGTCCAGGGGCCCCCTTTCTCACAGATACGCAGTATTTT. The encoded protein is CASRGPGAPFLTDTQYF.

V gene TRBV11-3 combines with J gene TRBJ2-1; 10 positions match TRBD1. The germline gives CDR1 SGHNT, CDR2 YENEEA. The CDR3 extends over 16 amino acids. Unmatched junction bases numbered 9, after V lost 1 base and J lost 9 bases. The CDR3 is CASSLAGTGVGGEQFF. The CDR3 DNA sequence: TGTGCCAGCAGCTTAGCCGGGACAGGGGTCGGGGGTGAGCAGTTCTTC.

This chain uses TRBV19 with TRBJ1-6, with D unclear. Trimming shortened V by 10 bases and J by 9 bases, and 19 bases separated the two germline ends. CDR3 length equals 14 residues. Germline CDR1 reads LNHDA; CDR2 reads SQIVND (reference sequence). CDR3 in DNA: TGTGCCACCCGGAGCGAGTCAAATCGTTCACCCCTCCACTTT. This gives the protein CATRSESNRSPLHF.

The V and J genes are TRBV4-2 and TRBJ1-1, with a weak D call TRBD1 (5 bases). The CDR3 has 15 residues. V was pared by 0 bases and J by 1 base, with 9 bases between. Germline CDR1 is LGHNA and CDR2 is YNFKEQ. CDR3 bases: TGTGCCAGCAGCCAAGAGGGGCAGGCGAACACTGAAGCTTTCTTT. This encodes CASSQEGQANTEAFF.

The CDR3 nucleotides read TGTGCCAGCAGCTTAACCAGCTCTGGAAACACCATATATTTT. It encodes CASSLTSSGNTIYF. This chain joins TRBV7-9 and TRBJ1-3, with D unclear. CDR1 and CDR2 (germline): SEHNR, FQNEAQ (reference sequence). Trimming removed 2 bases from V and 0 bases from J, with 5 bases in between. The CDR3 runs 14 residues.

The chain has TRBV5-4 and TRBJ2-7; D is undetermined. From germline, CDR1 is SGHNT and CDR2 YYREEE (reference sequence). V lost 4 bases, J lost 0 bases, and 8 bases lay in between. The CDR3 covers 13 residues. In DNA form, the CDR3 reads TGTGCCAGCAGCGGCCGTCCCTCCTACGAGCAGTACTTC. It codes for CASSGRPSYEQYF.

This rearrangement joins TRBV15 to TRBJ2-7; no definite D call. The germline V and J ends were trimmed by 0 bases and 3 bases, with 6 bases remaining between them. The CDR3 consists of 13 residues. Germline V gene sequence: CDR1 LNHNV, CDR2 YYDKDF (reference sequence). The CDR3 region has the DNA TGTGCCACCAGCAGAGATGACTTCTACGAGCAGTACTTC. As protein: CATSRDDFYEQYF.

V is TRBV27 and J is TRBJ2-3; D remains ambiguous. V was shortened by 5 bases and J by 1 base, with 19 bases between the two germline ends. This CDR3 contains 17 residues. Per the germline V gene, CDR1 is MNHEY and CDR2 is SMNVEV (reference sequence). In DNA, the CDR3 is TGTGCCAGCAGTACCAAAGACTGGCCTTTTGGCACAGATACGCAGTATTTT. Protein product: CASSTKDWPFGTDTQYF.

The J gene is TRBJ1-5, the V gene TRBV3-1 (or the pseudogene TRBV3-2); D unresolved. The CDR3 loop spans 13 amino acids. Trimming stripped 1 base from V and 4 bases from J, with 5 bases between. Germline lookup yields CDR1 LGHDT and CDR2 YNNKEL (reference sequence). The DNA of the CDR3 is TGTGCCAGCAGCCAAGGGCGGAATCAGCCCCAGCATTTT. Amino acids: CASSQGRNQPQHF.

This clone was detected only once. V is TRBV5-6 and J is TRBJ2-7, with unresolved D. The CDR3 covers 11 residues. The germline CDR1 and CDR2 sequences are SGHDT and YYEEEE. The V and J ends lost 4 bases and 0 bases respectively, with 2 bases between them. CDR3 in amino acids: CASSHSYEQYF. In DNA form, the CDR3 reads TGTGCCAGCAGCCACTCCTACGAGCAGTACTTC.

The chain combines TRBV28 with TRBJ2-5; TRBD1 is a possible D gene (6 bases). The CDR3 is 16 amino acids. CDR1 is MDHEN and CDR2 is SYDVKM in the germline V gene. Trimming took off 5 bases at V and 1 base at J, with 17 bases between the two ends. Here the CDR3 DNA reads TGTGCCAGCAGTCAACCCTGGACAGAGCCCCAAGAGACCCAGTACTTC. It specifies CASSQPWTEPQETQYF.